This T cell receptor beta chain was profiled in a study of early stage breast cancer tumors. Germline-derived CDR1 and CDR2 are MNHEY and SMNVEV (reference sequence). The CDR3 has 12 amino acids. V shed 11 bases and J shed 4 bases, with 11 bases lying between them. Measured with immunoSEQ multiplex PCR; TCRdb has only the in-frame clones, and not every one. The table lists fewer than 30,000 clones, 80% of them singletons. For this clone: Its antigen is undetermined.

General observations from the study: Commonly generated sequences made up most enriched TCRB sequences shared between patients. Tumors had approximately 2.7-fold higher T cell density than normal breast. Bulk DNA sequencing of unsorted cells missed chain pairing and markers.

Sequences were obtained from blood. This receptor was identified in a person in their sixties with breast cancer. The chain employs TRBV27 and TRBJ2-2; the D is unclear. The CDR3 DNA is TGTGCCGTCGAGGTCTTCACCGGGGAGCTGTTTTTT. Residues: CAVEVFTGELFF.